This T cell receptor beta chain comes out of a study of cytomegalovirus exposure and HLA in healthy donors. PCR amplification relied on 60 Vbeta primers (plus 13 Jbeta primers). Some clones are missing from TCRdb's copy, which holds only in-frame ones; the method was immunoSEQ multiplex PCR. This sample carries some 110,000 clones, roughly 66% of them seen once, and the ten largest clones take about 2%. Germline V gene sequence: CDR1 KGHSH, CDR2 LQKENI. V dropped 3 bases and J dropped 0 bases, with 17 bases sitting between them. The CDR3 extends over 17 amino acids. The clonotype was recovered from a woman aged 25 to 39 in good health and CMV-seronegative. The source material was PBMCs. This rearrangement joins TRBV18 to TRBJ1-2, with D possibly matching TRBD1 (6 bases). The CDR3 bases are TGTGCCAGCTCACCCACCGGGGGGCGGGAAGCTAACTATGGCTACACCTTC. Its translation: CASSPTGGREANYGYTF.